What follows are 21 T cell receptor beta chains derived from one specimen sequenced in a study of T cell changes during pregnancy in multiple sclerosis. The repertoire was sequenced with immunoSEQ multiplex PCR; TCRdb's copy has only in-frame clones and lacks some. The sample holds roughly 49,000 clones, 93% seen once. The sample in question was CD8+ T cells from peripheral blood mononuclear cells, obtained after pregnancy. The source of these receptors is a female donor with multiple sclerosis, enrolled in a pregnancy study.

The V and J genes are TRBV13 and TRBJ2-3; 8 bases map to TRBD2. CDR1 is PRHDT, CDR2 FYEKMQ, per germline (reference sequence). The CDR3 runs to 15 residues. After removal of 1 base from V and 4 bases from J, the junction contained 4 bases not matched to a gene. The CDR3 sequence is CASSLVVAGSDTQYF. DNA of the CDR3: TGTGCCAGCAGCTTAGTAGTAGCGGGGTCAGATACGCAGTATTTT. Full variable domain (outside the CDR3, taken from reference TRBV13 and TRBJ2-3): AAGVIQSPRHLIKEKRETATLKCYPIPRHDTVYWYQQGPGQDPQFLISFYEKMQSDKGSIPDRFSAQQFSDYHSELNMSSLELGDSALYFCASSLVVAGSDTQYFGPGTRLTVL.

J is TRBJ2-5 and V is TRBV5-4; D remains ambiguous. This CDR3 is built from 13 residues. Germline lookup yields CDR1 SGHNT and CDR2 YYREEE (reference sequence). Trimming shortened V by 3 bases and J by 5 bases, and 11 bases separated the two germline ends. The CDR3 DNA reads TGTGCCAGCAGCTACACGCTCGGGGAGACCCAGTACTTC. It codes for CASSYTLGETQYF.

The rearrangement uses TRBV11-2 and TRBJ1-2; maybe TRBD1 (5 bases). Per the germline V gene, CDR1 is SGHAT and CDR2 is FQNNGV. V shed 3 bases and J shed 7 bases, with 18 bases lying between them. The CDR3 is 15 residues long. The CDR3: CASSFRQPTPLGYTF. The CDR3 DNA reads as TGTGCCAGCAGCTTCCGACAGCCGACCCCCCTTGGCTACACCTTC.

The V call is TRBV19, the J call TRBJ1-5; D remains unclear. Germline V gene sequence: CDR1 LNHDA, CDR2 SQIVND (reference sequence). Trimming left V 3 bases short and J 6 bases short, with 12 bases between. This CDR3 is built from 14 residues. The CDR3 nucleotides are TGTGCCAGTAGTATTACTGGGTTAGCTCAGCCCCAGCATTTT. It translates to CASSITGLAQPQHF.

Here the CDR3 reads CASSLVLAGGPGSTDTQYF. The CDR3 nucleotides read TGCGCCAGCAGCTTGGTGCTAGCGGGAGGGCCGGGTAGCACAGATACGCAGTATTTT. V usage is TRBV5-1 and J usage is TRBJ2-3; TRBD2 matches at 12 bases. Looked up from germline, CDR1 is SGHRS and CDR2 is YFSETQ. V dropped 0 bases and J dropped 0; count of bases not matched to a gene: 8. The CDR3 length is 19 residues.

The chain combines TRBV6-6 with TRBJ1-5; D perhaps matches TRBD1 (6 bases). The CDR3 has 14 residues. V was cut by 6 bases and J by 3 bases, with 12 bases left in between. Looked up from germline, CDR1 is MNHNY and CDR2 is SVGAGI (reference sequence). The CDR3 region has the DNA TGTGCCAGCAGAGAAACAGGGATCAATCAGCCCCAGCATTTT. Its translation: CASRETGINQPQHF.

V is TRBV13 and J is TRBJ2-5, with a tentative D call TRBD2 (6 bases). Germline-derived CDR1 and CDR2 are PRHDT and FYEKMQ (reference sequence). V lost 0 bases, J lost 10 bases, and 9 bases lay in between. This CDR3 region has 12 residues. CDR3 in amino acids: CASSLGRGNQYF. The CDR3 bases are TGTGCCAGCAGCTTAGGTCGGGGGAACCAGTACTTC.

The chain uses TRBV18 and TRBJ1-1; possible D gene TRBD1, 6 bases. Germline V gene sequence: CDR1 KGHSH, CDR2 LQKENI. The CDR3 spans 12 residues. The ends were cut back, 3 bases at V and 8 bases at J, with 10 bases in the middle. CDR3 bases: TGTGCCAGCTCACCCGGGACACCCGAAGCTTTCTTT. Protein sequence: CASSPGTPEAFF.

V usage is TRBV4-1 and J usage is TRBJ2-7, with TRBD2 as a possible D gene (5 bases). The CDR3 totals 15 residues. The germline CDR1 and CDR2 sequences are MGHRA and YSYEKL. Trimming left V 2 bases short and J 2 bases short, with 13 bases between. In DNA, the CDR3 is TGCGCCAGCAGCCAAACCCCCGGGAAAACCTACGAGCAGTACTTC. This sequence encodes CASSQTPGKTYEQYF.

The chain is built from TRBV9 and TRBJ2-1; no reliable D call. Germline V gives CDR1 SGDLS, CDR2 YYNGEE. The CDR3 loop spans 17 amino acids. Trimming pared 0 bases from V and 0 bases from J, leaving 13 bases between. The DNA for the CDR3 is TGTGCCAGCAGCGTAGGCGGTAGCCCGAGCTCCTACAATGAGCAGTTCTTC. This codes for CASSVGGSPSSYNEQFF.

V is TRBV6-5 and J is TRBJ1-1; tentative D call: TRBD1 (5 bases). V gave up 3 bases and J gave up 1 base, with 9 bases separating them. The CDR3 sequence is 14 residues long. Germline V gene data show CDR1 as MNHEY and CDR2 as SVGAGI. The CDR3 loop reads CASSYSGENTEAFF. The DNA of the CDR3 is TGTGCCAGCAGTTATTCGGGGGAGAACACTGAAGCTTTCTTT.

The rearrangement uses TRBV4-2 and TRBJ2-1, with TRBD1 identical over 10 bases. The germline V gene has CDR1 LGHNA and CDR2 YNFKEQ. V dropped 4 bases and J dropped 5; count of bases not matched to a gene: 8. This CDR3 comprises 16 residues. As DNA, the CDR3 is TGTGCCAGCAGCCTAGAGCCGGGACAGGGGCACAATGAGCAGTTCTTC. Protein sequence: CASSLEPGQGHNEQFF.

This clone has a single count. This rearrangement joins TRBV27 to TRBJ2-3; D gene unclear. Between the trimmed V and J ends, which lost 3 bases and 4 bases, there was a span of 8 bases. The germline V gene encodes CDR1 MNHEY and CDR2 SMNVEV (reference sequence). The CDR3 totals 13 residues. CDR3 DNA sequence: TGTGCCAGCAGTTTGTTGCGCGCAGATACGCAGTATTTT. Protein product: CASSLLRADTQYF.

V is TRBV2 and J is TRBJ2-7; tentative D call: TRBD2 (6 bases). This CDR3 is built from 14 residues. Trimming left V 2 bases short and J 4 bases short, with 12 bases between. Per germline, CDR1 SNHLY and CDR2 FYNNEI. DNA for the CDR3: TGTGCCAGCAGTGAACCCGGGGGAGTATACGAGCAGTACTTC. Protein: CASSEPGGVYEQYF.

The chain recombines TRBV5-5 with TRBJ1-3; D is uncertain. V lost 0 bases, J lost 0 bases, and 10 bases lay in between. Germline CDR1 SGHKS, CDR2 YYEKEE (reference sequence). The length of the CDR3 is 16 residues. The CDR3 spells CASSLGAPSSGNTIYF. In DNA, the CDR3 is TGTGCCAGCAGCTTGGGAGCCCCGAGCTCTGGAAACACCATATATTTT.

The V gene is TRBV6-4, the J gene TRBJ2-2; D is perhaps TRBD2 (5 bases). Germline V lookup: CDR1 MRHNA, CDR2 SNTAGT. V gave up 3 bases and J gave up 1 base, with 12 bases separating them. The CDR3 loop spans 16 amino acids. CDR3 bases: TGTGCCAGCAGTGAACACGTTCGGGGGAACACCGGGGAGCTGTTTTTT. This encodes CASSEHVRGNTGELFF.

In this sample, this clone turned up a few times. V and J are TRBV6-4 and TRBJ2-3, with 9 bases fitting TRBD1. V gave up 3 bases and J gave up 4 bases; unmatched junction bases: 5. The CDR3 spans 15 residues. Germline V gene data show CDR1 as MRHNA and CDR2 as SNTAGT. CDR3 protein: CASSEAGQGPDTQYF. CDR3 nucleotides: TGTGCCAGCAGTGAAGCGGGACAGGGACCAGATACGCAGTATTTT.

DNA of the CDR3: TGTGCCAGCAGCCTCCCCGGAGGGTCTGAAGCTTTCTTT. Translated: CASSLPGGSEAFF. V and J are TRBV7-9 and TRBJ1-1; no firm D call. The CDR3 is 13 residues long. Looked up from germline, CDR1 is SEHNR and CDR2 is FQNEAQ (reference sequence). V shed 5 bases and J shed 6 bases, with 13 bases lying between them.

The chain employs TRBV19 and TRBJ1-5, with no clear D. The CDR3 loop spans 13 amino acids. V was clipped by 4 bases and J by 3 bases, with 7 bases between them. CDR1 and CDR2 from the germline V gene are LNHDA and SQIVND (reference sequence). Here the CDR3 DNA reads TGTGCCAGTAGTAGTAGTCTCAATCAGCCCCAGCATTTT. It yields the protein CASSSSLNQPQHF.

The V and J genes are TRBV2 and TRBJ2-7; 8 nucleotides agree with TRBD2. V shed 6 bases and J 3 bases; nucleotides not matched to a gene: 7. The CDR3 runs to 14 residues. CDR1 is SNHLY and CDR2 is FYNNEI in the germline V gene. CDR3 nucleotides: TGTGCCAGCAGAGTTACTAGCGGCGACTACGAGCAGTACTTC. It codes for CASRVTSGDYEQYF.

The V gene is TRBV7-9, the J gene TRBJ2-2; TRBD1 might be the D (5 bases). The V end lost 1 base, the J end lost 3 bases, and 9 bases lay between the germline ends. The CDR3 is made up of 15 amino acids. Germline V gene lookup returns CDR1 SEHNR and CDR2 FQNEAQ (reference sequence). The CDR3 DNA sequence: TGTGCCAGCAGCTTAGAGGGGTCGTACACCGGGGAGCTGTTTTTT. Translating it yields CASSLEGSYTGELFF.